The sequence of this TCR beta chain was determined in a study of beta chain features in type 1 diabetes. Study-level information: The study examined roughly 110,000,000 sorted cells across all samples. Regarding the study as a whole: Sequencing of cDNA might inflate the share of cells that strongly express TCR. For patients and controls alike, PCR might favor shorter templates to the same degree. Moderately but significantly shorter TCRB CDR3s were found in Type 1 diabetes patients in all four CD4+ subsets.

A note on this clone: Its target is unknown.

The investigators reverse transcribed all of the isolated RNA, so they sequenced expressed TCRB transcripts. TCRdb's copy holds only in-frame clones and misses some; the assay was immunoSEQ multiplex PCR. Here the sample spans around 340,000 clones, roughly 8% being singletons. Deletions cut 2 bases from V and 2 bases from J, with 10 bases between. The CDR3 is 13 residues long. CDR1 is SQVTM, CDR2 ANQGSEA, per germline. The specimen was central memory CD4+ T cells from blood. The chain couples TRBV29-1 to TRBJ2-7; TRBD2 is a possible D gene (5 bases). This clonotype was obtained from a woman aged 18-29 years in good health. The CDR3 region has the DNA TGCAGCGTTGAAAGACCCGGGACCTACGAGCAGTACTTC. Amino acids: CSVERPGTYEQYF.